Below are 23 T cell receptor beta chains sequenced from a single sample in a study of T cell repertoires in cytomegalovirus infection. These receptors lack a known antigen. TCRdb called the reads again in MiXCR, with one record for every CDR3 protein. The table records about 740,000 distinct CDR3 sequences, around 35% of them present only once. The sample here was cultured PBMCs, taken from culture after CMV antigen stimulation. The receptors come from a human donor in good health (CMV status not recorded). Some clones in this sample may be carry-over from other donors' samples.

V is TRBV5-1 and J is TRBJ1-6; D not resolved. The V end was cut by 2 bases, the J end by 11 bases, with 17 bases between. The length of the CDR3 is 15 residues. Germline V gives CDR1 SGHRS, CDR2 YFSETQ. This CDR3 reads CASSFDPGSGAPLHF. CDR3 in DNA: TGCGCCAGCAGCTTTGACCCCGGCAGCGGGGCACCCCTCCACTTT.

This clonotype was found many times. A much larger clone lies a single base off, so this may be a read error. The chain links TRBV7-6 to TRBJ2-5; D is uncertain. The CDR3 consists of 11 residues. The germline gives CDR1 SGHVS, CDR2 FNYEAQ. Trimming stripped 5 bases from V and 5 bases from J, with 6 bases between. In DNA form, the CDR3 reads TGTGCCAGCAGCAAAGGGGAGACCCAGTACTTC. Residues: CASSKGETQYF.

This clonotype was observed many times. The chain joins TRBV7-8 to TRBJ2-1; D is possibly TRBD1 (6 bases). Germline V gene lookup returns CDR1 SGHVS and CDR2 FQNEAQ. The V end was cut by 1 base, the J end by 4 bases, with 8 bases between. CDR3 length equals 14 residues. The CDR3 loop is CASSLGGLYNEQFF. The CDR3 DNA reads TGTGCCAGCAGCTTAGGGGGGCTGTACAATGAGCAGTTCTTC.

This clonotype was picked up many times. This chain links TRBV6-1 with TRBJ1-4; TRBD1 is a possible D gene (6 bases). Germline assignment: CDR1 MNHNS and CDR2 SASEGT. Trimming removed 7 bases at V and 3 bases at J, with 15 bases between. The CDR3 totals 15 residues. The CDR3 nucleotides read TGTGCCAGCAATTTGGCAGGGGCCGCTAATGAAAAACTGTTTTTT. This codes for CASNLAGAANEKLFF.

The CDR3 DNA reads TGTGCCACCCGGGACAGGGGGCCTGGGCAGTACTTC. It yields the protein CATRDRGPGQYF. The chain couples TRBV2 to TRBJ2-7; TRBD1 aligns across 12 bases. Germline values: CDR1 SNHLY, CDR2 FYNNEI. The J segment lost 9 bases and the V segment lost 10 bases, leaving 7 bases of the junction unmatched. The CDR3 contains 12 residues.

V is TRBV7-2 and J is TRBJ2-3; 12 bases fit TRBD2. CDR3 length equals 14 residues. Germline trimming cut 7 bases from V and 9 bases from J; bases unmatched to any gene: 8. Germline V gene lookup returns CDR1 SGHTA and CDR2 FQGNSA. CDR3 sequence: CASTLRLAGDTQYF. The DNA for the CDR3 is TGTGCCAGCACCCTGAGACTAGCGGGAGACACGCAGTATTTT.

This chain uses TRBV5-1 with TRBJ1-1; perhaps TRBD1 as D (6 bases). This CDR3 has 15 residues. Germline V gene sequence: CDR1 SGHRS, CDR2 YFSETQ. Trimming removed 1 base at V and 1 base at J, with 11 bases between. CDR3 nucleotide sequence: TGCGCCAGCAGCTTGTATCCAGGGGAGAACACTGAAGCTTTCTTT. Translating it yields CASSLYPGENTEAFF.

The chain combines TRBV29-1 with TRBJ1-1, with D unclear. The CDR3 totals 13 residues. Trimming pared 4 bases from V and 0 bases from J, leaving 9 bases between. The V gene's germline CDR1 is SQVTM and CDR2 ANQGSEA. The CDR3: CSVGTLMNTEAFF. CDR3 DNA: TGCAGCGTTGGTACCCTTATGAACACTGAAGCTTTCTTT.

This clonotype has just a few counts. The chain employs TRBV15 and TRBJ1-5; 8 nucleotides align to TRBD1. CDR1 and CDR2 from the germline V gene are LNHNV and YYDKDF (reference sequence). The CDR3 length is 17 residues. The V and J ends lost 1 base and 4 bases, in that order; junction bases with no gene match: 9. The CDR3: CATSRVGIGQGNQPQHF. CDR3 DNA: TGTGCCACCAGCAGAGTTGGGATTGGACAGGGAAATCAGCCCCAGCATTTT.

This clonotype was seen a handful of times. The CDR3, as DNA: TGTGCCAGCTCCAATCCAGGGACCACCTACGAGCAGTACTTC. This sequence encodes CASSNPGTTYEQYF. The chain employs TRBV28 and TRBJ2-7, with D perhaps assigned TRBD1 or TRBD2 (5 bases each). Germline CDR1 MDHEN, CDR2 SYDVKM. V lost 8 bases, J lost 2 bases, and 16 bases lay in between. This CDR3 has 14 amino acids.

The chain has TRBV4-1 and TRBJ1-5; unclear D gene. The CDR3 is 17 amino acids. Germline V CDR1 and CDR2: MGHRA, YSYEKL. V was shortened by 1 base and J by 3 bases, with 16 bases between the two germline ends. CDR3 sequence reads: CASSQAVGRFYNQPQHF. DNA for the CDR3: TGCGCCAGCAGCCAAGCGGTTGGCAGGTTTTACAATCAGCCCCAGCATTTT.

This clonotype came up a few times. The chain combines TRBV15 with TRBJ2-3, with D unclear. The CDR3 is 14 amino acids. V was trimmed by 1 base and J by 3 bases, leaving 8 bases between them. Per the germline V gene, CDR1 is LNHNV and CDR2 is YYDKDF (reference sequence). Written as DNA, the CDR3 is TGTGCCACCAGCAGAGGCGACACTACAGATACGCAGTATTTT. It yields the protein CATSRGDTTDTQYF.

The rearrangement joins TRBV18 to TRBJ2-2; perhaps TRBD2 as D (5 bases). This CDR3 contains 15 residues. With 8 bases removed from V and 3 bases from J, the gap between germline ends came to 16 bases. Germline CDR1 and CDR2: KGHSH and LQKENI. CDR3 sequence: CASVGFGRDTGELFF. CDR3 nucleotides: TGTGCCAGCGTCGGTTTCGGGCGGGACACCGGGGAGCTGTTTTTT.

The chain joins TRBV7-9 to TRBJ1-6; D might be TRBD1 (5 bases). Germline-derived CDR1 and CDR2 are SEHNR and FQNEAQ (reference sequence). The length of the CDR3 is 14 residues. V was pared by 7 bases and J by 10 bases, with 17 bases between. CDR3 bases: TGTGCCAGCACCTGGACGGTCGCAGGGTCACCCCTCCACTTT. Its translation is CASTWTVAGSPLHF.

This clonotype was detected a few times. The chain uses TRBV7-6 and TRBJ1-1, with D possibly TRBD1 on 5 matching bases. CDR1 SGHVS and CDR2 FNYEAQ come from the germline V gene. Trimming removed 0 bases from V and 5 bases from J, with 10 bases in between. The CDR3 is 14 residues long. This chain's CDR3 is CASSLAAGQTEAFF. CDR3 sequence (DNA): TGTGCCAGCAGCTTAGCTGCGGGGCAGACTGAAGCTTTCTTT.

This clonotype was counted only a few times. The rearrangement uses TRBV12-3 or TRBV12-4 and TRBJ1-5; TRBD1 might be the D (5 bases). This CDR3 is built from 15 residues. V lost 6 bases, J lost 3 bases, and 15 bases lay in between. The CDR3 protein is CASSPEGHPNQPQHF. For the CDR3, the DNA is TGTGCCAGCAGCCCAGAGGGGCACCCCAATCAGCCCCAGCATTTT.

The chain carries TRBV7-6 and TRBJ2-2; D possibly corresponds to TRBD1 (6 bases). The germline gives CDR1 SGHVS, CDR2 FNYEAQ. With 5 bases removed from V and 2 bases from J, the gap between germline ends came to 15 bases. The CDR3 totals 16 residues. The CDR3 DNA reads TGTGCCAGCAGCGCCCAAGCAGGGGCCAACACCGGGGAGCTGTTTTTT. Protein product: CASSAQAGANTGELFF. The variable domain in full, completed from reference TRBV7-6 and TRBJ2-2, reads GAGVSQSPRYKVTKRGQDVALRCDPISGHVSLYWYRQALGQGPEFLTYFNYEAQQDKSGLPNDRFSAERPEGSISTLTIQRTEQRDSAMYRCASSAQAGANTGELFFGEGSRLTVL.

The J gene is TRBJ2-5, the V gene TRBV12-3 or TRBV12-4; the D gene could be TRBD1 or TRBD2 (5 bases each). The CDR3 is made up of 16 amino acids. The V end lost 2 bases, the J end lost 7 bases, and 20 bases lay between the germline ends. The CDR3 DNA sequence: TGTGCCAGCAGTTTACTATTTGGGGGAGCGGCCACGACCCAGTACTTC. Amino acid sequence: CASSLLFGGAATTQYF.

The gene calls are TRBV29-1 and TRBJ2-5, with 15 bases aligning to TRBD2. V dropped 7 bases and J dropped 5; count of bases not matched to a gene: 5. The CDR3 has 14 amino acids. Germline values: CDR1 SQVTM, CDR2 ANQGSEA. The CDR3 loop is CSGGLAGGAETQYF. DNA of the CDR3: TGCAGCGGCGGACTAGCGGGAGGGGCGGAGACCCAGTACTTC.

This chain uses TRBV15 with TRBJ1-5, with D hard to call. V gave up 5 bases and J gave up 7 bases, with 12 bases separating them. The CDR3 covers 13 residues. Germline assignment: CDR1 LNHNV and CDR2 YYDKDF (reference sequence). Written as DNA, the CDR3 is TGTGCCACCAGCGCCGCGGTGGGCCAGCCCCAGCATTTT. Translated, it gives CATSAAVGQPQHF.

The CDR3 here is CASSATGTSPVTQYF. The CDR3 DNA sequence: TGTGCCAGCAGCGCGACCGGGACTAGCCCTGTGACCCAGTACTTC. The chain employs TRBV7-2 and TRBJ2-5; TRBD2 matches 9 bases. The CDR3 consists of 15 residues. V shed 5 bases, J shed 7 bases, and the junction held 11 bases outside the gene matches. Germline V gene data show CDR1 as SGHTA and CDR2 as FQGNSA.

The chain links TRBV27 to TRBJ2-7, with D unresolved. CDR1 and CDR2 (germline): MNHEY, SMNVEV (reference sequence). The V gene lost 3 bases and the J gene lost 3 bases, with 9 bases spanning the gap. This CDR3 contains 13 residues. This chain's CDR3 is CASSLALHYEQYF. For the CDR3, the DNA is TGTGCCAGCAGTTTGGCATTACACTACGAGCAGTACTTC.

This clonotype was found many times. CDR3 coding DNA: TGTGCCAGCAGCTTAGCGAGGGAAGGAACTGAAGCTTTCTTT. It specifies CASSLAREGTEAFF. J is TRBJ1-1 and V is TRBV7-2; D unresolved. V was cut by 0 bases and J by 5 bases, with 10 bases left in between. Germline lookup yields CDR1 SGHTA and CDR2 FQGNSA. This CDR3 contains 14 residues.